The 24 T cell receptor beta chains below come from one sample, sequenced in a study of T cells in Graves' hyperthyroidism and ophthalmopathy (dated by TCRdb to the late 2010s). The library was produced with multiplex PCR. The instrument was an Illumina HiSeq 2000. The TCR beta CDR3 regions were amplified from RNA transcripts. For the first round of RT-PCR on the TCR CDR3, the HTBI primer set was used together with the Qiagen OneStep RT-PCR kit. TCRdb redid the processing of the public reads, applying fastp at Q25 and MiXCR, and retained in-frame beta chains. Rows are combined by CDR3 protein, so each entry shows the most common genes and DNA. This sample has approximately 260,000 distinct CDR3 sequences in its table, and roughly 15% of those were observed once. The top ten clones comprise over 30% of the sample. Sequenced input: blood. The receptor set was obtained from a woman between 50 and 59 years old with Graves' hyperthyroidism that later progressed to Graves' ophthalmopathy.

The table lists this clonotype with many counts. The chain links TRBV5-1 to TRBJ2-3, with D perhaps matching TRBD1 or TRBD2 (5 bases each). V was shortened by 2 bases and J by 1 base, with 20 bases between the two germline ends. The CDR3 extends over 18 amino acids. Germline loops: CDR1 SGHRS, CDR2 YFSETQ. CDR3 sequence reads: CASSFDPPGTLGTDTQYF. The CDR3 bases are TGCGCCAGCAGCTTTGACCCTCCCGGGACCCTTGGCACAGATACGCAGTATTTT.

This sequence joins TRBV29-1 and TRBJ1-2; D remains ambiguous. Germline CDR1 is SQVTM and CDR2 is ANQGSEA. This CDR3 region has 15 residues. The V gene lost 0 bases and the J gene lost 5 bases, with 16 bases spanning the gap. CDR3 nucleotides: TGCAGCGTTGAAGATCCGGGCAGCTCTGGATATGGCTACACCTTC. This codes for CSVEDPGSSGYGYTF. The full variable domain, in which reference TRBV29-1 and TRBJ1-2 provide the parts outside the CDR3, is SAVISQKPSRDICQRGTSLTIQCQVDSQVTMMFWYRQQPGQSLTLIATANQGSEATYESGFVIDKFPISRPNLTFSTLTVSNMSPEDSSIYLCSVEDPGSSGYGYTFGSGTRLTVV.

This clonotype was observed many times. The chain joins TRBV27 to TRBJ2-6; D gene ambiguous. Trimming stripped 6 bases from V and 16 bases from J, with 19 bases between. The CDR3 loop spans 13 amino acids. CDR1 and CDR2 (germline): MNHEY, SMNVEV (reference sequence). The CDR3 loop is CASRLLAETPLTF. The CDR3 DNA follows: TGTGCCAGCAGGTTGTTAGCCGAGACCCCACTGACTTTC. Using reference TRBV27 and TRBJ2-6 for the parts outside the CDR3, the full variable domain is EAQVTQNPRYLITVTGKKLTVTCSQNMNHEYMSWYRQDPGLGLRQIYYSMNVEVTDKGDVPEGYKVSRKEKRNFPLILESPSPNQTSLYFCASRLLAETPLTFGAGSRLTVL.

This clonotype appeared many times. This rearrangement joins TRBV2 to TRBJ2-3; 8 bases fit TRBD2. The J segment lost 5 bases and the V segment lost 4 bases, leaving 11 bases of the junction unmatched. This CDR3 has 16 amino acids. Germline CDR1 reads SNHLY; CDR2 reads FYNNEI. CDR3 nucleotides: TGTGCCAGCAGTGGGGAAATGGTAGCGGGATTAGATACGCAGTATTTT. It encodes CASSGEMVAGLDTQYF. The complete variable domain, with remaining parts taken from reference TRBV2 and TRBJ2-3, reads EPEVTQTPSHQVTQMGQEVILRCVPISNHLYFYWYRQILGQKVEFLVSFYNNEISEKSEIFDDQFSVERPDGSNFTLKIRSTKLEDSAMYFCASSGEMVAGLDTQYFGPGTRLTVL.

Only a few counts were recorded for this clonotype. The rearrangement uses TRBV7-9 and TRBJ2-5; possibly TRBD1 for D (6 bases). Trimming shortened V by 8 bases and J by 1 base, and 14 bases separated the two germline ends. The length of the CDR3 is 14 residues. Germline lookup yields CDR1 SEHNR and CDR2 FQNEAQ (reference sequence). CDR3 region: CASGTGTTQETQYF. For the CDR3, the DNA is TGTGCCAGCGGGACGGGGACAACCCAAGAGACCCAGTACTTC.

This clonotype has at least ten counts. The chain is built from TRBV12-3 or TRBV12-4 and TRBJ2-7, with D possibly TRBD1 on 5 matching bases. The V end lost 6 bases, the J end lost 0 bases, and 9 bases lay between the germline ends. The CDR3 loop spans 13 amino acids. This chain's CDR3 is CASSLRASYEQYF. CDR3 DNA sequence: TGTGCCAGCAGCCTCAGGGCCTCCTACGAGCAGTACTTC.

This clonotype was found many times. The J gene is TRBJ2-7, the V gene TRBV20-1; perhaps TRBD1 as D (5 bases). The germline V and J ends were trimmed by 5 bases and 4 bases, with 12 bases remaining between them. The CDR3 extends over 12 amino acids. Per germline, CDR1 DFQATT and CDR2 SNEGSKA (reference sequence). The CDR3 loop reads CSAVQALYEQYF. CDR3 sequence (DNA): TGCAGTGCTGTACAGGCCCTTTACGAGCAGTACTTC.

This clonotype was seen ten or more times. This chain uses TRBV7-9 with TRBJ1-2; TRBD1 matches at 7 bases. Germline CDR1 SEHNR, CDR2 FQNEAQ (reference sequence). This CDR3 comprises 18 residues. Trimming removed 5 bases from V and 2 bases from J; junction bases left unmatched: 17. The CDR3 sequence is CASSRDRGILKQNYGYTF. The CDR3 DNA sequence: TGTGCCAGCAGCCGGGACAGAGGTATCCTAAAACAAAACTATGGCTACACCTTC.

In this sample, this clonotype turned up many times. The CDR3 DNA reads as TGTGCCTGGAGTCTAGGGACGGAGACCCAGTACTTC. Its protein product is CAWSLGTETQYF. The chain joins TRBV30 to TRBJ2-5, with D perhaps matching TRBD1 or TRBD2 (5 bases each). This CDR3 region has 12 residues. In germline, CDR1 is GTSNPN, CDR2 SVGIG (reference sequence). Deletions cut 2 bases from V and 5 bases from J, with 9 bases between.

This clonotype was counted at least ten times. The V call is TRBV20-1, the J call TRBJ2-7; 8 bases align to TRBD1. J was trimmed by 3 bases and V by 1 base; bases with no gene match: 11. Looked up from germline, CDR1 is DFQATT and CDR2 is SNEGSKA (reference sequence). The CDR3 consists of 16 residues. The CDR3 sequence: CSARGRGRVGVYEQYF. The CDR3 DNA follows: TGCAGTGCTAGAGGCAGGGGGCGCGTGGGGGTCTACGAGCAGTACTTC.

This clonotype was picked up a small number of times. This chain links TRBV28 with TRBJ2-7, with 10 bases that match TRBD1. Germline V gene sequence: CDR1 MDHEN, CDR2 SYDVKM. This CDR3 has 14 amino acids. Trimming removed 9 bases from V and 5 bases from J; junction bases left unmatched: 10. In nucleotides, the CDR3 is TGTGCCAGTATCGAACAGACAGGGGGCCACGAGCAGTACTTC. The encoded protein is CASIEQTGGHEQYF.

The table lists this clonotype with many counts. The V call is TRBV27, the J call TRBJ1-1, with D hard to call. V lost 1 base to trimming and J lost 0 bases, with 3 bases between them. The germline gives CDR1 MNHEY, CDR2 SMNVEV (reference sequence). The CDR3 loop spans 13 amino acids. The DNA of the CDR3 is TGTGCCAGCAGTTTATGGTTGAACACTGAAGCTTTCTTT. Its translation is CASSLWLNTEAFF.

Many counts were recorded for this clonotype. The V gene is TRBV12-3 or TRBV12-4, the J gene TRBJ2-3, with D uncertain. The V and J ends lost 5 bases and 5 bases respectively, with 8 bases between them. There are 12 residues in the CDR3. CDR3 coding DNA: TGTGCCAGCAGTCGGGCTAGAGATACGCAGTATTTT. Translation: CASSRARDTQYF.

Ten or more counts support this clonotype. DNA of the CDR3: TGCAGTGCTAGTCGGGGGAATCAGCCCCAGCATTTT. It encodes CSASRGNQPQHF. The rearrangement uses TRBV20-1 and TRBJ1-5; maybe TRBD1 (5 bases). Germline values: CDR1 DFQATT, CDR2 SNEGSKA (reference sequence). The V end lost 3 bases, the J end lost 4 bases, and 7 bases lay between the germline ends. The CDR3 is 12 residues long.

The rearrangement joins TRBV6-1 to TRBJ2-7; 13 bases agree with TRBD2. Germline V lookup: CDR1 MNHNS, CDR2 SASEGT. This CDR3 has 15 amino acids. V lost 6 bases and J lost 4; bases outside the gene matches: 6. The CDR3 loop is CASSTTSGRLYEQYF. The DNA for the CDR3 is TGTGCCAGCAGCACGACTAGCGGGAGGTTATACGAGCAGTACTTC.

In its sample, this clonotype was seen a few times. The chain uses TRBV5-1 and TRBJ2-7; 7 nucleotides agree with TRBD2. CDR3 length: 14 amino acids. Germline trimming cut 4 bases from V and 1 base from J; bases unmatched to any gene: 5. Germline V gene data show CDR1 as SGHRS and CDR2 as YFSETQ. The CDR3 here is CASSTREESYEQYF. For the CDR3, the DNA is TGCGCCAGCAGCACCCGGGAGGAATCCTACGAGCAGTACTTC.

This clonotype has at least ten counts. The CDR3 DNA reads TGTGCCAGCAGTTACTCTATACCGGGACAGGGAAAAAACATTCAGTACTTC. This gives the protein CASSYSIPGQGKNIQYF. The rearrangement links TRBV6-5 to TRBJ2-4; TRBD1 agrees at 9 bases. The CDR3 totals 17 residues. Trimming removed 0 bases from V and 4 bases from J; junction bases left unmatched: 7. Per the germline V gene, CDR1 is MNHEY and CDR2 is SVGAGI.

The CDR3 spells CASSQGDNSDEQYF. CDR3 DNA: TGTGCCAGCAGCCAAGGGGACAATTCGGACGAGCAGTACTTC. The rearrangement links TRBV4-2 to TRBJ2-7; a weak D match, TRBD1 (6 bases). The CDR3 extends over 14 amino acids. CDR1 is LGHNA and CDR2 is YNFKEQ in the germline V gene. The V end was cut by 1 base, the J end by 5 bases, with 12 bases between.

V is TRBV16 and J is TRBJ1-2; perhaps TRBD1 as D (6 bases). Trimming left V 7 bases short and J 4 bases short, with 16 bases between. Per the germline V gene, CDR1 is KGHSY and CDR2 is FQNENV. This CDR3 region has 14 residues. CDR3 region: CASTTRGAGYGYTF. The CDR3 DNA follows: TGTGCCAGCACCACCCGGGGGGCCGGCTATGGCTACACCTTC.

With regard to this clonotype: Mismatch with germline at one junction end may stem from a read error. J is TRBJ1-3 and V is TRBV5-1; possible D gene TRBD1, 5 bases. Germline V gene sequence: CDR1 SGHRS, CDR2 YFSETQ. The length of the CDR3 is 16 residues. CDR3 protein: CASSGGTARSGNTIYF. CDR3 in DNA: TGTGCCAGCAGCGGGGGGACGGCCCGCTCTGGAAACACCATATATTTT.

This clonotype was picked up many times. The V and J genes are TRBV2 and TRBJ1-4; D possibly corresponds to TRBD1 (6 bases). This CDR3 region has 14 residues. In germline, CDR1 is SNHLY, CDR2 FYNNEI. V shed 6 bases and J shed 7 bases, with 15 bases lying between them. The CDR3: CASSLGAGAEKLFF. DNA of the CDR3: TGTGCCAGCAGCCTGGGGGCTGGCGCTGAAAAACTGTTTTTT.

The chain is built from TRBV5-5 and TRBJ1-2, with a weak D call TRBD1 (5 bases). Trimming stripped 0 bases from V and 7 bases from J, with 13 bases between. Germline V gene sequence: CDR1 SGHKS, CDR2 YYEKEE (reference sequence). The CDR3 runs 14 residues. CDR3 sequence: CASSLGQSLSGYTF. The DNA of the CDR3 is TGTGCCAGCAGCTTGGGACAGAGCCTCTCTGGCTACACCTTC.

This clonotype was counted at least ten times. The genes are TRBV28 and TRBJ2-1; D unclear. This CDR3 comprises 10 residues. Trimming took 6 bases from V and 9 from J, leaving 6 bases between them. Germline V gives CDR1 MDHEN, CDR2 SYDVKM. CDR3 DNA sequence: TGTGCCAGCAGGGGGTTTGAGCAGTTCTTC. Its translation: CASRGFEQFF.

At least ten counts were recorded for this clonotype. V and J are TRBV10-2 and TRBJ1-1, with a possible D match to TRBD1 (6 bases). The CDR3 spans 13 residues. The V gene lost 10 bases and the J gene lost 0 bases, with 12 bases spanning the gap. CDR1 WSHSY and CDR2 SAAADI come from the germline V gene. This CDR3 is CATGRTVNTEAFF. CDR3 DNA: TGCGCCACCGGACGGACAGTGAACACTGAAGCTTTCTTT.